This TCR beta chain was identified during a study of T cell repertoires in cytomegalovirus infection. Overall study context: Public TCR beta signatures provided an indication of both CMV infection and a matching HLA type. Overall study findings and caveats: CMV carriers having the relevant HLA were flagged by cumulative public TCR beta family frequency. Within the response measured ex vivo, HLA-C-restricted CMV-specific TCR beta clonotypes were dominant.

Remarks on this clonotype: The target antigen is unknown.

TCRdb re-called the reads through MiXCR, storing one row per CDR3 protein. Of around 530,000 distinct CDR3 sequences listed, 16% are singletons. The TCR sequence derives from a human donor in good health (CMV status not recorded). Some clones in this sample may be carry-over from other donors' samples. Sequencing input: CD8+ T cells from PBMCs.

The DNA for the CDR3 is TGTGCCAGCAGCCCCCCTTTAGGGGAAAGGCCCGATACGCAGTATTTT. Protein: CASSPPLGERPDTQYF. The gene calls are TRBV4-2 and TRBJ2-3; tentatively, D is TRBD1 (5 bases). CDR1 is LGHNA, CDR2 YNFKEQ, per germline. The CDR3 contains 16 residues. Trimming cost V 4 bases and J 6 bases, with 20 bases left between them.